The next 10 T cell receptor beta chains were all read from a single sample in a study of cytomegalovirus exposure and HLA in healthy donors (TCRdb year 2017). Library preparation was by the immunoSEQ multiplex PCR assay. For the multiplex PCR, a mixture combining 60 forward primers for TCR Vbeta segments and 13 reverse primers for TCR Jbeta segments was used. Drawn from immuneACCESS, this table holds only the in-frame rearrangements with V and J called that TCRdb kept. Clones are partly lost; checked studies trace under half to an unresolved V gene and leave the rest unexplained. Counted in this sample were 200,000 or so clones; 84% of them appeared once. Together, the top ten hold 0.2% to 0.3% of the sample. Source material: PBMCs. The receptors originated from a boy aged 5-17 years in good health and CMV-seronegative.

The chain uses TRBV9 and TRBJ1-6; 8 nucleotides match TRBD1. This CDR3 region has 19 residues. Trimming cost V 1 base and J 8 bases; bases outside gene matches: 17. In germline, CDR1 is SGDLS, CDR2 YYNGEE. CDR3 residues: CASSVSHPDREVMDSPLHF. The DNA of the CDR3 is TGTGCCAGCAGCGTATCTCACCCGGACAGGGAGGTTATGGATTCACCCCTCCACTTT.

V and J are TRBV11-2 and TRBJ1-2, with a weak D call TRBD1 (6 bases). V lost 6 bases and J 4 bases, leaving 12 bases between the germline ends. This CDR3 spans 13 amino acids. Germline V gene sequence: CDR1 SGHAT, CDR2 FQNNGV. The CDR3 bases are TGTGCCAGCAGAGCCGGGACATCCTATGGCTACACCTTC. Its protein product is CASRAGTSYGYTF. Filled out from reference TRBV11-2 and TRBJ1-2, the complete variable domain reads EAGVAQSPRYKIIEKRQSVAFWCNPISGHATLYWYQQILGQGPKLLIQFQNNGVVDDSQLPKDRFSAERLKGVDSTLKIQPAKLEDSAVYLCASRAGTSYGYTFGSGTRLTVV.

The V call is TRBV5-1, the J call TRBJ1-3, with D maybe TRBD1 (6 bases). Trimming took 2 bases from V and 0 from J, leaving 9 bases between them. Germline V gene lookup returns CDR1 SGHRS and CDR2 YFSETQ. The CDR3 length is 15 residues. CDR3 residues: CASSLQGVSGNTIYF. In DNA, the CDR3 is TGCGCCAGCAGCTTACAGGGTGTCTCTGGAAACACCATATATTTT.

The chain uses TRBV4-3 and TRBJ1-1; TRBD1 agrees at 9 bases. Germline CDR1 and CDR2: LGHNA and YSLEER. This CDR3 is 17 amino acids long. V trimming: 0 bases; J trimming: 4 bases; junction bases outside the gene matches: 9. The CDR3 loop reads CASSQDLAGTGITEAFF. The DNA of the CDR3 is TGCGCCAGCAGCCAAGATCTAGCCGGGACAGGGATCACTGAAGCTTTCTTT.

This chain links TRBV7-2 with TRBJ2-5; D is unclear. Germline V gene data show CDR1 as SGHTA and CDR2 as FQGNSA. The CDR3 has 13 amino acids. The V end was cut by 3 bases, the J end by 5 bases, with 10 bases between. In DNA form, the CDR3 reads TGTGCCAGCAGCTTTCTGCGTGCGGAGACCCAGTACTTC. It encodes CASSFLRAETQYF.

J is TRBJ1-1 and V is TRBV5-1, with 10 bases aligning to TRBD1. The CDR3 has 16 amino acids. Germline assignment: CDR1 SGHRS and CDR2 YFSETQ. With V trimmed by 0 bases and J by 0 bases, 2 bases remained unmatched. Here the CDR3 reads CASSLGTGGLNTEAFF. CDR3 nucleotides: TGCGCCAGCAGCTTGGGGACAGGGGGTTTGAACACTGAAGCTTTCTTT.

This chain connects TRBV5-6 to TRBJ1-5; D may be TRBD1 (5 bases). The CDR3 loop spans 13 amino acids. Germline assignment: CDR1 SGHDT and CDR2 YYEEEE. Deletions cut 4 bases from V and 6 bases from J, with 11 bases between. The chain's CDR3 is CASSKGSVQPQHF. The CDR3 DNA reads TGTGCCAGCAGCAAGGGGTCGGTTCAGCCCCAGCATTTT.

The J gene is TRBJ2-7, the V gene TRBV5-5, with D possibly matching TRBD1 (5 bases). CDR1 and CDR2 (germline): SGHKS, YYEKEE (reference sequence). CDR3 length: 15 residues. V lost 1 base, J lost 6 bases, and 17 bases lay in between. CDR3 nucleotides: TGTGCCAGCAGCTTGTTAGGGGCCCTTCTTCGCGAGCAGTACTTC. It translates to CASSLLGALLREQYF.

V is TRBV5-1 and J is TRBJ1-1; no reliable D call. The V gene lost 3 bases and the J gene lost 2 bases, with 2 bases spanning the gap. The CDR3 extends over 11 amino acids. In germline, CDR1 is SGHRS, CDR2 YFSETQ. CDR3 nucleotide sequence: TGCGCCAGCAGCTCAAACACTGAAGCTTTCTTT. Its translation: CASSSNTEAFF.

The chain is built from TRBV5-4 and TRBJ1-1; no firm D call. There are 13 residues in the CDR3. Germline values: CDR1 SGHNT, CDR2 YYREEE (reference sequence). V was cut by 0 bases and J by 2 bases, with 5 bases left in between. The CDR3 DNA is TGTGCCAGCAGCTTGGACAGCAACACTGAAGCTTTCTTT. This sequence encodes CASSLDSNTEAFF.